This is a list of T cell receptor delta chains from one sample in a study of Vδ1+ human thymocytes. TCRdb redid the clone calls on the multiplex PCR reads with CATT. The sample has under 80,000 delta-chain clones, around 35% seen once. The material sequenced was Vdelta1+ gamma-delta thymocytes from the thymus. These TCRs come from a boy younger than two who had congenital heart surgery. Each CDR3 is given with its conserved first and last residue. A D gene is named only where the DNA matches it firmly. Part of the rows lack a size; the others show once, few, many or a class for expanded clones.

d_call	v_call	clone_size	j_call	cdr3_nt	cdr3_aa
-	TRDV1	-	TRDJ1	TGTGCTCTTGGGGAATTGAAGGGGCCGGCCGATAAACTCATCTTT	CALGELKGPADKLIF
TRDD3	TRDV1	-	TRDJ1	TGTGCTCTTGTATGTGGGGGGTGGGGGATAACGGGGTACACCGATAAACTCATCTTT	CALVCGGWGITGYTDKLIF
TRDD3	TRDV1	few	TRDJ1	TGTGCTCTTGGGGCCCCGGGATTCCTCCAATACTGGGGGATTGGGTTCGTCGATAAACTCATCTTT	CALGAPGFLQYWGIGFVDKLIF
TRDD3	TRDV2	-	TRDJ1	TGTGCCTCCTACCCTCCGCCTATTACTGGGGGACCACCAGGGCGGTACACCGATAAACTCATCTTT	CASYPPPITGGPPGRYTDKLIF
TRDD2	TRDV1	few	TRDJ1	TGTGCTCTTGGGGGACCTGTTCCTACCCGGAACCCATGGGAGGCCGATAAACTCATCTTT	CALGGPVPTRNPWEADKLIF
TRDD3	TRDV1	-	TRDJ1	TGTGCTCTTGGGGAACTAGTCCTCCCCTGGGGACTGGGGGAGGATTTTCACACCGATAAACTCATCTTT	CALGELVLPWGLGEDFHTDKLIF
TRDD3	TRDV1	-	TRDJ1	TGTGCTCTTGGGGAACTAGTTCCTCTGGGGGATTACTACACCGATAAACTCATCTTT	CALGELVPLGDYYTDKLIF
TRDD2	TRDV1	-	TRDJ1	TGTGCTCTTGGGGCCCGGCCTTCCTGCCTCGATAAACTCATCTTT	CALGARPSCLDKLIF
TRDD3	TRDV1	-	TRDJ1	TGTGCTCTTGGGGAGCGGCCTTCCCCCTACTGGGGGACCAGGGGCGATAAACTCATCTTT	CALGERPSPYWGTRGDKLIF
TRDD3	TRDV1	few	TRDJ1	TGTGCTCTTGGGGAACCCCCTTTGATCCCGACACACCCGTACTGGGGGATACATGGGAGTAGGTACACCGATAAACTCATCTTT	CALGEPPLIPTHPYWGIHGSRYTDKLIF
TRDD3	TRDV1	few	TRDJ1	TGTGCTCTTGCTCTATACTGGGGGACACCCACCGATAAACTCATCTTT	CALALYWGTPTDKLIF
-	TRDV1	-	TRDJ1	TGTGCTCTTGGGGTCAATTCTCACTGGGAGGATAAACTCATCTTT	CALGVNSHWEDKLIF
TRDD2	TRDV1	few	TRDJ1	TGTGCTCTTGGGGAACGGATAGGTAACCTTCCTCGGCCGGGGGTAGATAAACTCATCTTT	CALGERIGNLPRPGVDKLIF
-	TRDV1	-	TRDJ1	TGTGCTCTTGGGGAACGTGTCCTACGGGGATCTTATTACACCGATAAACTCATCTTT	CALGERVLRGSYYTDKLIF
TRDD3	TRDV1	few	TRDJ1	TGTGCTCTGAATCTGGGGGCCGATTACACCGATAAACTCATCTTT	CALNLGADYTDKLIF
TRDD3	TRDV1	few	TRDJ1	TGTGCTCTTGGGGAATCCCCTCCTAAAGTACTGGGGGAGCACACCGATAAACTCATCTTT	CALGESPPKVLGEHTDKLIF
-	TRDV1	-	TRDJ1	TGTGCTCTTGTTCCGTCGGTTCCTACGCCTGAGGGGATACTTCCATACACCGATAAACTCATCTTT	CALVPSVPTPEGILPYTDKLIF
-	TRDV1	-	TRDJ1	TGTGCTCTTGGGGTCCACTTCCTACGGAAGAGTACTGGGGTTACTAGGGAAAAGACCGATAAACTCATCTTT	CALGVHFLRKSTGVTREKTDKLIF
TRDD3	TRDV1	-	TRDJ1	TGTGCTCTTGGGGTTTTCCTACGGCACCTGGGGGATAGCAGACTAATCTTT	CALGVFLRHLGDSRLIF